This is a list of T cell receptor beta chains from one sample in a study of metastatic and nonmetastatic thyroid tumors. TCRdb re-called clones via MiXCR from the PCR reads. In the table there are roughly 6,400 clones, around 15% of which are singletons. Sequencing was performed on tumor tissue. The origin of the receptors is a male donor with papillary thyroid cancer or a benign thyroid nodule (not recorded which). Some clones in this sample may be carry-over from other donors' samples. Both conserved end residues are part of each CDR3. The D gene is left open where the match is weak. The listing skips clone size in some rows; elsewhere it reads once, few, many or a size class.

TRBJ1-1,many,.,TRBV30,TGTGCCTGGAGTCGGTATGATAATATGAACACTGAAGCTTTCTTT,CAWSRYDNMNTEAFF
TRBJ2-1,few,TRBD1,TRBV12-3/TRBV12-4,TGTGCCAGCAGTTCAAGACAGGGGGGTCCCTACAATGAGCAGTTCTTC,CASSSRQGGPYNEQFF
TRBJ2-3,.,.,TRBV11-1,TGTGCCTGCAGCGTCGGTACCGGGACAACGACAGATACGCAGTATTTT,CACSVGTGTTTDTQYF
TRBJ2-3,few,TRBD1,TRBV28,TGTGTCAGCAGTATCCACAGGGGGCGCGTCACAGATACGAAGTATTTT,CVSSIHRGRVTDTKYF
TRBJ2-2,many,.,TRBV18,TGTGCCAGCTCACGTCTGCAGGACCCAGAGGGGGAGCTGTTTTTT,CASSRLQDPEGELFF
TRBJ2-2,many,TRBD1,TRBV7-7,TGTGCTAGCAGCTCAGGGGGCGGGTTGGGGAACACCGGGGAGCTGTTTTTT,CASSSGGGLGNTGELFF
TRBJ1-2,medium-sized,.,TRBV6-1,TGTGCCAGCAGATCCTTCGGGGGTGAGAACTATGGCTACACCTTC,CASRSFGGENYGYTF
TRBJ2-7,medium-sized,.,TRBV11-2,TGTGCCAGCAGCTTGGGGCTGGGGAACTACGAGCAGTACTTC,CASSLGLGNYEQYF
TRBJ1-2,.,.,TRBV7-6,TGTGCCAGCAGCTCAAGGGATTTCCTCAGGGATGGCTACACCTTC,CASSSRDFLRDGYTF
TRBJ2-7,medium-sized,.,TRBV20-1,TGCAGTGCGTCGGGGACCTCCTACGAGCAGTACTTC,CSASGTSYEQYF
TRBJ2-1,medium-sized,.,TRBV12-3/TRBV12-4,TGTGCCAGCACCTGGGACACCGGCTACAATGAGCAGTTCTTC,CASTWDTGYNEQFF
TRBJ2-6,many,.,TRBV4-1,TGCGCCAGCAGCCAAGGGGGTACCTCTGGGGCCAACGTCCTGACTTTC,CASSQGGTSGANVLTF
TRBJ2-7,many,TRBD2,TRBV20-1,TGCAGTGCCACGGGGGGGGAAAGGTCCTACGAGCAGTACTTC,CSATGGERSYEQYF
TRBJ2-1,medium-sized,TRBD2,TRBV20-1,TGCAGTGCTAGAGAAGGACTAGTGGGCGAGCAGTTCTTC,CSAREGLVGEQFF
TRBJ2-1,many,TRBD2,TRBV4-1,TGCGCCAGCAGCCAGGGACTAGCGGGGGACAATGAGCAGTTCTTC,CASSQGLAGDNEQFF
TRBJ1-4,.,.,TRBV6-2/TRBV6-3,TGTGCCAGCAGTTACGATTTTAGGGGTGAAAAACTGTTTTTT,CASSYDFRGEKLFF
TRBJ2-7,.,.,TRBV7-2,TGTGCCAGCAGCTTAGACCCCCACTACGAGCAGTACTTC,CASSLDPHYEQYF
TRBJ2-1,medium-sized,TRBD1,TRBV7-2,TGTGCCAGCAGCTACTCGACAGGGGGCGATTACAATGAGCAGTTCTTC,CASSYSTGGDYNEQFF
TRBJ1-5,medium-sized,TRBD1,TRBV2,TGTGCCAGCAGTCTACAGGGGTCGGGTCAGCCCCAGCATTTT,CASSLQGSGQPQHF
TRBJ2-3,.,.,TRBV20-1,TGCAGTGCTAGAGAAGTTACAGATACGCAGTATTTT,CSAREVTDTQYF
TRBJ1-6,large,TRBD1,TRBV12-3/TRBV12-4,TGTGCCAGCAGTTCCGGACAGGGGGCCGGTTCACCCCTCCACTTT,CASSSGQGAGSPLHF
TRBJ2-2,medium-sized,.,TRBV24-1,TGTGCCACCAGTTTCGGGGCGATAATGAACACCGGGGAGCTGTTTTTT,CATSFGAIMNTGELFF
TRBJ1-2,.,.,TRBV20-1,TGCAGTGCCCGGCAGCGACCGTTC,CSARQRPF
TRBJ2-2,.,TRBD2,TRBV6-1,TGTGCCAGCCAGACTAGCGGGAGAAACGGGGAGCTGTTTTTT,CASQTSGRNGELFF
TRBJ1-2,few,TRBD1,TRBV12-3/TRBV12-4,TGTGCCAGCAGTTTGGCCTTCGGACAGGATAACTATGGCTACACCTTC,CASSLAFGQDNYGYTF
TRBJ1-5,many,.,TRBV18,TGTGCCAGCAGAAACGACGGTGGCAATCAGCCCCAGCATTTT,CASRNDGGNQPQHF
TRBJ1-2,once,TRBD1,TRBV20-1,TGCAGTGCAACAGGACAGGTGGGGACATATGGCTACACCTTC,CSATGQVGTYGYTF
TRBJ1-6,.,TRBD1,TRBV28,TGTGCCAGCAGAACAGGGGGCAGATCACCCCTCCACTTT,CASRTGGRSPLHF
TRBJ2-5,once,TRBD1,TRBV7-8,TGTGCCAGCAGCTCGCAGACAGGGATTAGAGAGACCCAGTACTTC,CASSSQTGIRETQYF
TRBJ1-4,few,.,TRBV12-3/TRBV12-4,TGTGCCAGCAGCCGGGACACGCGGGGGGAAAAACTGTTTTTT,CASSRDTRGEKLFF
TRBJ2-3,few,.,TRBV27,TGTGCCAGCAGTTTCACAGTGTCATATACGCAGTATTTT,CASSFTVSYTQYF
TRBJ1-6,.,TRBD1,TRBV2,TGTGCCAGCAGTGATGCGGGACAGGGGGAGTATTCACCAATCCACTTT,CASSDAGQGEYSPIHF
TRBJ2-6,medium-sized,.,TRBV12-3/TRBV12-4,TGTGCCAGCAGTGGGGGGACAGCTGGGGCCAACGTCCTGACTTTC,CASSGGTAGANVLTF
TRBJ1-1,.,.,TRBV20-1,TGCAGTGCTAGGGTGTTCCAGGGACCGAACACTGAAGCTTTCTTT,CSARVFQGPNTEAFF
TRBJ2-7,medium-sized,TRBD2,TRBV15,TGTGCCACCAGCGGGACTAATCTCCACGAGCAGTACTTC,CATSGTNLHEQYF
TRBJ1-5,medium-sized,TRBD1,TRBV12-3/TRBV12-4,TGTGCCAGCAGTAAACAGACAGGGGTTGAGGGTCAGCCCCAGCATTTT,CASSKQTGVEGQPQHF
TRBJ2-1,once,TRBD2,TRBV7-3,TGTGCCAGCAGCCTAACTAGCGGGAGGGCTGTGAACAATGAGCAGTTCTTC,CASSLTSGRAVNNEQFF
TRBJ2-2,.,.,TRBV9,TGTGCCAGCAGCGTAGGGTGGTGGGGGGTTCCTACGAACACCGGGGAGCTGTTTTTT,CASSVGWWGVPTNTGELFF
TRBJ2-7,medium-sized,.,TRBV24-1,TGTGCCACCAGTGATTTCTACGAGCAGTACTTC,CATSDFYEQYF
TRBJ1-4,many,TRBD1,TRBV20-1,TGCAGTGCTAGAGATTCAGGGGGCATGAATGAAAAACTGTTTTTT,CSARDSGGMNEKLFF
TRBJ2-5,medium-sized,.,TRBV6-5,TGTGCCAGCAGTTACTCGTGGGGTGTGGTGGAAGAGACCCAGTACTTC,CASSYSWGVVEETQYF
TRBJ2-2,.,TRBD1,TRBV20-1,TGCAGTGCTCGACCGGGACAGGACGCCGGGGAGCTGTTTTTT,CSARPGQDAGELFF
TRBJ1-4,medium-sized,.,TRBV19,TGTGCCAGTAGTTCCAGCTCGGGTTGGGGTGAAAAACTGTTTTTT,CASSSSSGWGEKLFF
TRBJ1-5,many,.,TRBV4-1,TGCGCCAGCAGCCAAGCGGGACTAAGGCTCAGGGGTAGCAATCAGCCCCAGCATTTT,CASSQAGLRLRGSNQPQHF
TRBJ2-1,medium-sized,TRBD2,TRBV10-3,TGTGCCATCAGTGAATTAGCGGGAGGGTACAATGAGCAGTTCTTC,CAISELAGGYNEQFF
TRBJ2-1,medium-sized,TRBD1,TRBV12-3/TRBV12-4,TGTGCCAGCATCTCAGACAGGGGGCTGGGCAATGAGCAGTTCTTC,CASISDRGLGNEQFF
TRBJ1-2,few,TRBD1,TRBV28,TGTGCCAGCACCGTAACAGGGGTGGGCTATGGCTACACCTTC,CASTVTGVGYGYTF
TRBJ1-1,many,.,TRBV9,TGTGCCAGCAGCGTCTCAGGTTACACTGAAGCTTTCTTT,CASSVSGYTEAFF
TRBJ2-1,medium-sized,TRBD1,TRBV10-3,TGTGCCTCGAGGGACAGGGAGGCCAATGAGCAGTTCTTC,CASRDREANEQFF
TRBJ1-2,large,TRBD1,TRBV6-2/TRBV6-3,TGTGCCAGCCGCCCTTCTAGATCGGGACAGGGGTACTATGGCTACACCTTC,CASRPSRSGQGYYGYTF
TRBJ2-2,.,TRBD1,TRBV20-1,TGCAGTGCCATCCCCCCGGGACAGGGCGCCGGGGAGCTGTTTTTT,CSAIPPGQGAGELFF
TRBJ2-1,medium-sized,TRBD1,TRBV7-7,TGTGCTAGCAGCTTTGGGACAGCAAACAATGAGCAGTTCTTC,CASSFGTANNEQFF
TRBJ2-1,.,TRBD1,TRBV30,TGTGCCTGGAGGGACAGGGGTTCGGGTAGGAATGAGCAGTTCTTC,CAWRDRGSGRNEQFF
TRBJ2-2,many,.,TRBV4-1,TGCGCCAGCAGCCAAGACGGACGGGGGATCGGGGAGCTGTTTTTT,CASSQDGRGIGELFF